The subject of this entry is one T cell receptor beta chain. Under the authors' procedure: It was from reference gene primer amplification that nucleated cell counts were estimated. Sequenced by immunoSEQ multiplex PCR; TCRdb stores in-frame clones only, minus some. V and J calls and clone size are those listed in that table; D and trimming were worked out from the DNA. Of roughly 77,000 clones listed, around 80% are singletons. These data originate in a study of blood T cell repertoires in COVID-19. Study context: COVID-19 samples from acute and convalescent phases originated in the United States, Italy and Spain. T cells, B-cell-depleted T cells, or PBMCs provided the cDNA or gDNA that served as material.

The trim removed 6 bases at V and 5 bases at J, leaving 7 bases unmatched. The germline V gene encodes CDR1 MNHEY and CDR2 SVGEGT. The CDR3 is 13 amino acids. The clonotype originates from a man between 60 and 75 years old with active or convalescent COVID-19. This chain uses TRBV6-2 or TRBV6-3 with TRBJ2-7, with TRBD1 matching 7 bases. The sequencing sample was made of peripheral blood. CDR3 DNA sequence: TGTGCCAGCAGCCAAGGGGGCATACACGAGCAGTACTTC. It codes for CASSQGGIHEQYF.